This T cell receptor (beta chain) derives from a study of lung T cells in sarcoidosis with Löfgren's syndrome. Study-level findings and limits: Recognition of an unidentified sarcoidosis antigen was only suggested.

TCRdb re-derived calls from the reads in MiXCR, one entry per CDR3 protein. The sample contains 50,000 to 65,000 distinct CDR3 sequences, 21% of which appear only once. This clonotype was counted between two and nine times. Its specificity is not known. CDR1 is SGDLS and CDR2 is YYNGEE in the germline V gene. This CDR3 comprises 14 residues. Trimming removed 3 bases at V and 3 bases at J, with 12 bases between. The specimen sequenced was CD4+ T cells from PBMCs. The origin of this receptor is a human donor with sarcoidosis (Löfgren's syndrome or another form), or a control subject (not recorded which). V usage is TRBV9 and J usage is TRBJ1-2, with D perhaps matching TRBD1 (5 bases). The CDR3 DNA reads as TGTGCCAGCAGCGAGTCGACCAGGGACTATGGCTACACCTTC. This gives the protein CASSESTRDYGYTF.